The entry below describes one T cell receptor beta chain. This CDR3 is built from 15 residues. Trimming removed 0 bases at V and 4 bases at J, with 12 bases between. Germline V lookup: CDR1 ENHRY, CDR2 SYGVKD. This sample is drawn from a study of blood T cell repertoires in COVID-19. Background on the study: The samples span acute and convalescent COVID-19 from the United States, Italy and Spain. The cDNA or gDNA used as material had been derived from T cells, B-cell-depleted T cells, or PBMCs.

Authors' methods: Amplification of reference gene primers was used by the study to estimate nucleated cell counts. Generated by immunoSEQ multiplex PCR, the TCRdb table keeps only in-frame clones and is missing some. Clone size and the V and J calls come from that table; the DNA yielded D and trimming. Of about 70,000 clones in the sample, around 83% were seen once. Sequencing was performed on peripheral blood. The source is a woman aged 80 or over with acute or convalescent COVID-19. The V call is TRBV10-3, the J call TRBJ1-2; D perhaps matches TRBD1 (5 bases). The CDR3 here is CAISESQGSSYGYTF. CDR3 DNA sequence: TGTGCCATCAGTGAGTCTCAGGGCAGTAGCTATGGCTACACCTTC.